The rows below give T cell receptor beta chains drawn from one sample of a study of blood T cell repertoires in COVID-19. The repertoire was sequenced with immunoSEQ multiplex PCR; TCRdb's copy has only in-frame clones and lacks some. Of 70,000 or so clones detected, 90% to 95% appear once; the ten largest clones hold 7.5% to 9.5%. The material sequenced was peripheral blood. These receptors all stem from a human donor in a cohort sampled during active COVID-19. The CDR3 runs from the conserved cysteine through the conserved F or W. A D gene is named only where the DNA matches it firmly. Size values are once, few and many counts, or a class for expanded clones, and some rows have none.

D gene	clone size	J gene	V gene	CDR3 DNA	CDR3 protein
.	few	TRBJ1-1	TRBV11-2	TGTGCCAGCAGCGCCAACTTTAGGCGGTTCGAAGCTTTCTTT	CASSANFRRFEAFF
.	.	TRBJ2-6	TRBV9	TGTGCCAGCAGCGCCGACAGGACTTCTGGGGCCAACGTCCTGACTTTC	CASSADRTSGANVLTF
TRBD2	.	TRBJ2-7	TRBV4-2	TGTGCCAGCAGCCAAGATAGGCTAGCGGGATCCTACGAGCAGTACTTC	CASSQDRLAGSYEQYF
.	.	TRBJ1-3	TRBV7-3	TGTGCCAGCAGCTTAACAGGGGGATCTGGAAACACCATATATTTT	CASSLTGGSGNTIYF
TRBD1	.	TRBJ1-2	TRBV19	TGTGCCAGTACTGGGCAGGGGGCAGGCATGGCTGGCTACACCTTC	CASTGQGAGMAGYTF
.	once	TRBJ2-7	TRBV13	TGTGCCAGCAGCCCAGCGGACGGTGACTACGAGCAGTACTTC	CASSPADGDYEQYF
.	.	TRBJ1-2	TRBV7-8	TGTGCCAGCACCCAGCAGGGGTCCAACTATGGCTACACCTTC	CASTQQGSNYGYTF
TRBD1	.	TRBJ1-1	TRBV24-1	TGTGCCACCAGTGGCCAGGGGGCGAACACTGAAGCTTTCTTT	CATSGQGANTEAFF
TRBD1	.	TRBJ1-3	TRBV3-1/TRBV3-2	TGTGCCAGCAGCCAATCTTCAGGGGGTGGAAACACCATATATTTT	CASSQSSGGGNTIYF
.	.	TRBJ1-6	TRBV30	TGTGCCTGGAGGAGATCCAGGGGTTTTTCACCCCTCCACTTT	CAWRRSRGFSPLHF
.	.	TRBJ1-1	TRBV27	TGTGCCAGCAGTCCCCGGGAACAGCCCTATGAAGCTTTCTTT	CASSPREQPYEAFF
TRBD1	.	TRBJ2-5	TRBV14	TGTGCCAGCAGCTCTTGGACAGGGTGGGAGACCCAGTACTTC	CASSSWTGWETQYF
.	.	TRBJ2-3	TRBV6-5	TGTGCCAGCAAATCCCTACAGGGCTCAGATACGCAGTATTTT	CASKSLQGSDTQYF
.	.	TRBJ2-7	TRBV13	TGTGCCAGCAGCTCCGGGGACTCGAGCTCCTACGAGCAGTACTTC	CASSSGDSSSYEQYF
.	.	TRBJ2-7	TRBV11-2	TGTGCCAGCAGCTCCATAAACAGAAACCAGTCCTACGAGCAGTACTTC	CASSSINRNQSYEQYF
TRBD2	once	TRBJ2-2	TRBV3-1/TRBV3-2	TGTGCCAGCAGCCAAGGTTCGGGGGGGCGTACCGGGGAGCTGTTTTTT	CASSQGSGGRTGELFF
.	.	TRBJ1-1	TRBV2	TGTGCCAGCACTAGAAGAAGAGGCGGGAACTGGAGGACTGAAGCTTTCTTT	CASTRRRGGNWRTEAFF
.	once	TRBJ2-6	TRBV4-3	TGCGCCAGCAGCCAAGTTTGGGGGGACAGCTCTGGGGCCAACGTCCTGACTTTC	CASSQVWGDSSGANVLTF
TRBD2	.	TRBJ2-7	TRBV27	TGTGCCAGCAGTTTCACTAGCGGGGGGCTGTCTTCCTACGAGCAGTACTTC	CASSFTSGGLSSYEQYF
TRBD1	few	TRBJ2-7	TRBV5-8	TGTGCCAGCAGCACGGGACAGGGGTCCTACGAGCAGTACTTC	CASSTGQGSYEQYF
TRBD1	.	TRBJ1-5	TRBV19	TGTGCCAGTACCTCCCGGGACAGTCTATATAGCAATCAGCCCCAGCATTTT	CASTSRDSLYSNQPQHF
TRBD1	once	TRBJ1-2	TRBV4-1	TGCGCCAGCAGCCAAGTCCTCTGGGACAGGGGGGGAGACTATGGCTACACCTTC	CASSQVLWDRGGDYGYTF
.	once	TRBJ2-7	TRBV9	TGTGCCAGCAGCGTAGGACAGGCTCCCTCCTACGAGCAGTACTTC	CASSVGQAPSYEQYF
.	few	TRBJ2-7	TRBV10-1	TGCGCCAGCTCGAGGAGCTCCTACGAGCAGTACTTC	CASSRSSYEQYF
.	.	TRBJ1-1	TRBV27	TGTGCCAGAATCAGGGATGGGGGGTGGACTGAAGCTTTCTTT	CARIRDGGWTEAFF
TRBD1	.	TRBJ2-7	TRBV7-9	TGTGCCAGCAGCGACGACAGGGTCGAGCAGTACTTC	CASSDDRVEQYF
.	.	TRBJ1-1	TRBV20-1	TGCAGTGCTAGCGCAAGTGAGGGAGCTTTCTTT	CSASASEGAFF
TRBD1	.	TRBJ1-6	TRBV11-2	TGTGCCAGCAGCCTACGGGGACAGTATAATTCACCCCTCCACTTT	CASSLRGQYNSPLHF
.	.	TRBJ2-7	TRBV5-1	TGCGCCAGCAGCTTGGATCCAGGATCCTACGAGCAGTACTTC	CASSLDPGSYEQYF
.	.	TRBJ2-7	TRBV6-2/TRBV6-3	TGTGCCAGCAGTTACGCGCAGAGTGGGCCCTACGAGCAGTACTTC	CASSYAQSGPYEQYF
.	.	TRBJ1-3	TRBV5-6	TGTGCCAGCGGTCAGGGGCAATACACCATATATTTT	CASGQGQYTIYF
TRBD1	.	TRBJ1-1	TRBV12-3/TRBV12-4	TGTGCCAGCAGTATACGACAGGGATCTGAAGCTTTCTTT	CASSIRQGSEAFF
TRBD2	.	TRBJ2-7	TRBV4-1	TGCGCCAGCAGCCGTACTGGCGGGGGGACCTACGAGCAGTACTTC	CASSRTGGGTYEQYF
TRBD1	.	TRBJ1-2	TRBV10-3	TGTGCCATCAGTGCCAGGACAGGGGAGAACTATGGCTACACCTTC	CAISARTGENYGYTF
TRBD1	.	TRBJ1-1	TRBV12-3/TRBV12-4	TGTGCCAGCACCTTGACAGGGGTCACTGAAGCTTTCTTT	CASTLTGVTEAFF
TRBD2	.	TRBJ2-7	TRBV10-1	TGCGCCAGCAGTGAGGCGGGAGATGAGCAGTACTTC	CASSEAGDEQYF
.	.	TRBJ1-2	TRBV6-1	TGTGCCAGCAGTGAAGAGACCCGGCCAGGCTACTATGGCTACACCTTC	CASSEETRPGYYGYTF
.	.	TRBJ1-1	TRBV2	TGTGCCAGTGGGAGCGGCAGGTTGAACACTGAAGCTTTCTTT	CASGSGRLNTEAFF
.	.	TRBJ2-7	TRBV28	TGTGCCAGCAGCCGTCGTGGAGCCTATGTTTTCCCCAACAATTACGAGCAGTACTTC	CASSRRGAYVFPNNYEQYF
.	.	TRBJ2-7	TRBV27	TGTGCCAGCAGTTCCCCACAGGGTTACGAGCAGTACTTC	CASSSPQGYEQYF
TRBD1	.	TRBJ2-1	TRBV12-3/TRBV12-4	TGTGCCAGCAGTCAGGACAGGGGCTGGGAGCAGTTCTTC	CASSQDRGWEQFF
TRBD1	.	TRBJ1-5	TRBV11-2	TGTGCCAGCAGCTTTGGCACAGGGGCCCGGCAGCCCCAGCATTTT	CASSFGTGARQPQHF
TRBD1	.	TRBJ1-3	TRBV4-2	TGTGCCAGCAGCCAAGAAGGACAGGGGGCTCACACCATATATTTT	CASSQEGQGAHTIYF
.	.	TRBJ1-4	TRBV30	TGTGCCTGGAATCGGGGGGCGAATGAAAAACTGTTTTTT	CAWNRGANEKLFF
TRBD2	.	TRBJ2-7	TRBV12-5	TGTGCTAGTGGTTTGAGCGGGGGGGTAGGGGCAAGCCATTACGAGCAGTACTTC	CASGLSGGVGASHYEQYF
.	.	TRBJ2-5	TRBV20-1	TGCAGTGCCCCATATAGCGAGACCCAGTACTTC	CSAPYSETQYF
TRBD2	.	TRBJ2-2	TRBV5-6	TGTGCCAGCAGCTTGGGGACTAGCGGGGGCTTTGGGACCGGGGAGCTGTTTTTT	CASSLGTSGGFGTGELFF
.	.	TRBJ2-7	TRBV6-2/TRBV6-3	TGTGCCAGCAGTTACTCGACTCAGGGGTTCTACGAGCAGTACTTC	CASSYSTQGFYEQYF
.	once	TRBJ1-1	TRBV7-2	TGTGCCAGCACCTCATTCGAGAACAGGTATATGAACACTGAAGCTTTCTTT	CASTSFENRYMNTEAFF
.	.	TRBJ1-6	TRBV2	TGTGCCAGCAGTGAGACAGGAGCGTGGTCACCCCTCCACTTT	CASSETGAWSPLHF
.	.	TRBJ2-7	TRBV18	TGTGCCAGCTCACTGGAGGGAGACGAGCAGTACTTC	CASSLEGDEQYF
.	.	TRBJ1-2	TRBV11-1	TGTGCCAGCAGCTTAGCAGGGGGAGACTATGGCTACACCTTC	CASSLAGGDYGYTF
.	.	TRBJ2-7	TRBV4-1	TGCGCCAGCAGCCAAGATGGGGGGGCGGGAGAGTACTTC	CASSQDGGAGEYF